A single sample is the source of the 21 T cell receptor beta chains below, sequenced in a study of T-cell memory formation after mild COVID-19. TCRdb re-analysed the 5' RACE reads in MiXCR, keeping a single row per CDR3 protein. The profile shows hundreds of thousands of distinct CDR3 sequences, 15% to 20% of them singletons. The sample taken for sequencing was PBMCs or a T cell subset sorted from them (not recorded which). The origin of the receptors is an adult woman who had mild COVID-19 (a few samples of this study predate the infection). Cell type and time point are not known.

This clonotype was counted a few times. This sequence joins TRBV9 and TRBJ2-3; no clear D. Looked up from germline, CDR1 is SGDLS and CDR2 is YYNGEE. V lost 0 bases and J lost 9, with 11 bases in between. CDR3 size: 13 residues. The CDR3 DNA reads as TGTGCCAGCAGCGTAGAGGGCAGGCAGACGCAGTATTTT. Protein sequence: CASSVEGRQTQYF.

This clonotype was picked up many times. The V gene is TRBV3-1, the J gene TRBJ2-2; D is uncertain. The V end was cut by 1 base, the J end by 6 bases, with 0 bases between. Germline CDR1 reads LGHDT; CDR2 reads YNNKEL (reference sequence). The CDR3 is 11 amino acids. CDR3 residues: CASSQAGELFF. CDR3 DNA: TGTGCCAGCAGCCAAGCCGGGGAGCTGTTTTTT.

This sequence joins TRBV7-9 and TRBJ1-2; 10 nucleotides agree with TRBD1. In germline, CDR1 is SEHNR, CDR2 FQNEAQ (reference sequence). The CDR3 spans 15 residues. V shed 4 bases and J 0 bases; nucleotides not matched to a gene: 2. Here the CDR3 reads CASSWTGGTNYGYTF. The CDR3 DNA reads TGTGCCAGCAGCTGGACAGGGGGTACTAACTATGGCTACACCTTC.

The chain couples TRBV29-1 to TRBJ2-3; D tentatively fits TRBD1 or TRBD2 (6 bases each). Trimming removed 5 bases at V and 1 base at J, with 13 bases between. The CDR3 has 14 residues. The V gene's germline CDR1 is SQVTM and CDR2 ANQGSEA. The CDR3 loop is CSVLQGGRTDTQYF. CDR3 nucleotides: TGCAGCGTTCTCCAAGGGGGGCGCACAGATACGCAGTATTTT.

This chain links TRBV2 with TRBJ1-2; no firm D call. The CDR3 covers 14 residues. Germline V CDR1 and CDR2: SNHLY, FYNNEI. Trimming cost V 3 bases and J 4 bases, with 12 bases left between them. The DNA for the CDR3 is TGTGCCAGCAGTGATAACGGGCTAGTCTATGGCTACACCTTC. This codes for CASSDNGLVYGYTF.

This clonotype has more than one count but fewer than ten. The rearrangement uses TRBV2 and TRBJ1-5, with no clear D. The germline gives CDR1 SNHLY, CDR2 FYNNEI. The CDR3 spans 15 residues. Trimming removed 2 bases from V and 7 bases from J, with 15 bases in between. The CDR3 DNA sequence: TGTGCCAGCAGTGAAATCCCGTCAGTTGCCCAGCCCCAGCATTTT. It is translated as CASSEIPSVAQPQHF.

This rearrangement joins TRBV5-1 to TRBJ1-1; no clear D gene. The CDR3 is 12 amino acids. Germline loops: CDR1 SGHRS, CDR2 YFSETQ. V was trimmed by 0 bases and J by 7 bases, leaving 7 bases between them. DNA for the CDR3: TGCGCCAGCAGCTTGGATGTAGGTGAAGCTTTCTTT. Residues: CASSLDVGEAFF. The variable domain in full, completed from reference TRBV5-1 and TRBJ1-1, reads KAGVTQTPRYLIKTRGQQVTLSCSPISGHRSVSWYQQTPGQGLQFLFEYFSETQRNKGNFPGRFSGRQFSNSRSEMNVSTLELGDSALYLCASSLDVGEAFFGQGTRLTVV.

This chain connects TRBV3-1 to TRBJ2-2; 10 nucleotides match TRBD2. The J segment lost 4 bases and the V segment lost 1 base, leaving 6 bases of the junction unmatched. CDR1 is LGHDT and CDR2 is YNNKEL in the germline V gene (reference sequence). There are 17 residues in the CDR3. The CDR3 bases are TGTGCCAGCAGCCAAGCAGGGCTAGCGGGAGCCACCGGGGAGCTGTTTTTT. It translates to CASSQAGLAGATGELFF.

In nucleotides, the CDR3 is TGTGCCAGCTCACCACCAGAAGATCGCCGCGGCTACACCTTC. Its protein product is CASSPPEDRRGYTF. The chain couples TRBV18 to TRBJ1-2; no reliable D call. The V end lost 0 bases, the J end lost 8 bases, and 13 bases lay between the germline ends. Germline-derived CDR1 and CDR2 are KGHSH and LQKENI. This CDR3 has 14 amino acids.

The chain combines TRBV29-1 with TRBJ2-7; D is ambiguous. The length of the CDR3 is 13 residues. Germline CDR1 and CDR2: SQVTM and ANQGSEA. The V end was cut by 4 bases, the J end by 1 base, with 11 bases between. The CDR3 nucleotides are TGCAGCGTTGTCGGTACGGTTTCCTACGAGCAGTACTTC. The encoded protein is CSVVGTVSYEQYF.

This clonotype was seen only a few times. The chain employs TRBV25-1 and TRBJ1-6, with D tentatively TRBD1 (6 bases). Germline lookup yields CDR1 MGHDK and CDR2 SYGVNS. The length of the CDR3 is 15 residues. V lost 4 bases and J 5 bases, leaving 12 bases between the germline ends. This CDR3 reads CASSGRRGNNSPLHF. The CDR3 DNA reads as TGTGCCAGCAGTGGTCGCAGGGGCAATAATTCACCCCTCCACTTT.

The sample holds many counts of this clonotype. V gene TRBV5-6 combines with J gene TRBJ2-2, with D uncertain. CDR3 length equals 14 residues. Germline V gene data show CDR1 as SGHDT and CDR2 as YYEEEE. Trimming left V 1 base short and J 1 base short, with 5 bases between. The CDR3 nucleotides read TGTGCCAGCAGCTTGACCAGGAACACCGGGGAGCTGTTTTTT. Its translation: CASSLTRNTGELFF.

This rearrangement joins TRBV12-3 or TRBV12-4 to TRBJ2-3, with 9 bases fitting TRBD2. The CDR3 has 17 amino acids. V lost 3 bases and J lost 0; bases outside the gene matches: 7. The CDR3 DNA follows: TGTGCCAGCAGTTTTGGGCTAGCGGGGCCAAGCACAGATACGCAGTATTTT. It is translated as CASSFGLAGPSTDTQYF.

V gene TRBV5-1 combines with J gene TRBJ2-7; TRBD2 matches at 7 bases. Germline V gene data show CDR1 as SGHRS and CDR2 as YFSETQ. After removal of 3 bases from V and 3 bases from J, the junction contained 6 bases not matched to a gene. The CDR3 loop spans 14 amino acids. The CDR3 sequence is CASSSTSAYYEQYF. In DNA, the CDR3 is TGCGCCAGCAGCTCTACTAGCGCCTACTACGAGCAGTACTTC.

This clonotype was seen only a few times. The gene calls are TRBV15 and TRBJ1-6, with 8 bases matching TRBD1. The CDR3 runs to 15 residues. V lost 3 bases to trimming and J lost 7 bases; unmatched junction nucleotides: 5. Looked up from germline, CDR1 is LNHNV and CDR2 is YYDKDF (reference sequence). In DNA, the CDR3 is TGTGCCACCAGCAGCGACAGGGGCCTCAATTCACCCCTCCACTTT. It translates to CATSSDRGLNSPLHF. The full variable domain, its missing parts supplied by reference TRBV15 and TRBJ1-6, is DAMVIQNPRYQVTQFGKPVTLSCSQTLNHNVMYWYQQKSSQAPKLLFHYYDKDFNNEADTPDNFQSRRPNTSFCFLDIRSPGLGDTAMYLCATSSDRGLNSPLHFGNGTRLTVT.

This clonotype was detected only a few times. The chain recombines TRBV6-2 or TRBV6-3 with TRBJ1-5; D is unresolved. Per germline, CDR1 MNHEY and CDR2 SVGEGT. The length of the CDR3 is 13 residues. V lost 5 bases, J lost 10 bases, and 15 bases lay in between. The CDR3 DNA follows: TGTGCCAGCAGTGAGGGCCCGGCCGGACCCCAGCATTTT. Translation: CASSEGPAGPQHF.

The chain carries TRBV5-1 and TRBJ2-1, with D tentatively TRBD2 (6 bases). Between the trimmed V and J ends, which lost 3 bases and 3 bases, there was a span of 13 bases. The germline V gene encodes CDR1 SGHRS and CDR2 YFSETQ. The CDR3 has 15 amino acids. The CDR3 bases are TGCGCCAGCAGCTCCCTTCCGGGGGACTACAATGAGCAGTTCTTC. As protein: CASSSLPGDYNEQFF.

This clonotype was counted a few times. The chain employs TRBV12-3 or TRBV12-4 and TRBJ2-7; D gene ambiguous. The CDR3 totals 14 residues. V lost 6 bases to trimming and J lost 1 base, with 13 bases between them. The CDR3 DNA reads as TGTGCCAGCAGCCCAACTTCCCTATCCTACGAGCAGTACTTC. Amino acid sequence: CASSPTSLSYEQYF.

This chain uses TRBV7-6 with TRBJ2-5, with 12 bases that match TRBD2. The germline CDR1 and CDR2 sequences are SGHVS and FNYEAQ. Trimming cost V 8 bases and J 0 bases; bases outside gene matches: 4. This CDR3 is built from 15 residues. In DNA form, the CDR3 reads TGTGCCAGCGGGCTAGCGGGAGGGGACCAAGAGACCCAGTACTTC. It translates to CASGLAGGDQETQYF. Full variable domain (remainder filled in from reference TRBV7-6 and TRBJ2-5): GAGVSQSPRYKVTKRGQDVALRCDPISGHVSLYWYRQALGQGPEFLTYFNYEAQQDKSGLPNDRFSAERPEGSISTLTIQRTEQRDSAMYRCASGLAGGDQETQYFGPGTRLLVL.

This clonotype occurred a few times. The J gene is TRBJ1-1, the V gene TRBV19; maybe TRBD1 (5 bases). Trimming pared 5 bases from V and 0 bases from J, leaving 13 bases between. This CDR3 has 15 residues. The germline CDR1 and CDR2 sequences are LNHDA and SQIVND (reference sequence). The CDR3: CASSPMGPMNTEAFF. DNA of the CDR3: TGTGCCAGTAGTCCCATGGGACCGATGAACACTGAAGCTTTCTTT.

The CDR3 loop reads CASRRDRGSETQYF. The CDR3 nucleotides are TGTGCCAGCCGCCGGGACAGGGGGTCTGAGACCCAGTACTTC. This rearrangement joins TRBV6-2 or TRBV6-3 to TRBJ2-5; TRBD1 matches at 11 bases. This CDR3 has 14 residues. CDR1 is MNHEY, CDR2 SVGEGT, per germline. Losses at the gene ends were 8 bases for V and 5 bases for J; bases not matched to a gene: 7.